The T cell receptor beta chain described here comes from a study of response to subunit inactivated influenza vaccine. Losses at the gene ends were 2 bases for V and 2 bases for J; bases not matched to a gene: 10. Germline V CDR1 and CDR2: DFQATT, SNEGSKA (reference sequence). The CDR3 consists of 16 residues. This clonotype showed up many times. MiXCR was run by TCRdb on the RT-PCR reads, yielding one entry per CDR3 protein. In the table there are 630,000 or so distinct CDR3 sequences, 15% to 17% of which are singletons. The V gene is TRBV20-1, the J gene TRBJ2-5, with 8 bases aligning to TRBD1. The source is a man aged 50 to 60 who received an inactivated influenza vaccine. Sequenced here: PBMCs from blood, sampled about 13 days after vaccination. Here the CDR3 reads CSARPQQGAVQETQYF. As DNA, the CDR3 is TGCAGTGCTAGACCTCAGCAGGGGGCGGTACAAGAGACCCAGTACTTC.